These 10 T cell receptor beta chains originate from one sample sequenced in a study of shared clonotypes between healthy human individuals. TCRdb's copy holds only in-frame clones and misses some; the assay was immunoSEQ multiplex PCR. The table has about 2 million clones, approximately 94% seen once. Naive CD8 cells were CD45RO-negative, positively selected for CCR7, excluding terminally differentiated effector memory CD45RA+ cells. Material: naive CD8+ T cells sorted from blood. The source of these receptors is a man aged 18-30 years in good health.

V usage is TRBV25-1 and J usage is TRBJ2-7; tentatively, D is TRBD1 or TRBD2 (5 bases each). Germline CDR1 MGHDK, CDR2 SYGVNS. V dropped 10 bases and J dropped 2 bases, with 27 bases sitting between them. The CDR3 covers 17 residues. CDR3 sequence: CATSVGPVPHKTYEQYF. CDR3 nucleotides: TGTGCCACCTCGGTGGGACCTGTGCCCCATAAGACCTACGAGCAGTACTTC.

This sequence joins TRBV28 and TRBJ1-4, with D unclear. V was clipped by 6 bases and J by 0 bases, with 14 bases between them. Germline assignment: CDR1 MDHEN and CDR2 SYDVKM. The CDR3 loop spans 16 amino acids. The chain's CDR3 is CASSHDPIATNEKLFF. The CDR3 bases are TGTGCCAGCAGCCACGACCCCATTGCAACTAATGAAAAACTGTTTTTT.

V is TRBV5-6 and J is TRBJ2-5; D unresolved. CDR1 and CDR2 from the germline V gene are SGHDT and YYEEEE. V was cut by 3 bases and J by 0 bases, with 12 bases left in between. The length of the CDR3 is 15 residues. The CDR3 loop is CASSSSALYQETQYF. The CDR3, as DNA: TGTGCCAGCAGCTCGAGCGCTTTATACCAAGAGACCCAGTACTTC.

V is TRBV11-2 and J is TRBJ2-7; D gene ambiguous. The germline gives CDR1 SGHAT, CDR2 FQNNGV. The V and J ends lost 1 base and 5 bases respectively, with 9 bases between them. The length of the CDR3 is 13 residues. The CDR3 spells CASSLGPRHEQYF. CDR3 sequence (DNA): TGTGCCAGCAGCTTAGGGCCCAGACACGAGCAGTACTTC.

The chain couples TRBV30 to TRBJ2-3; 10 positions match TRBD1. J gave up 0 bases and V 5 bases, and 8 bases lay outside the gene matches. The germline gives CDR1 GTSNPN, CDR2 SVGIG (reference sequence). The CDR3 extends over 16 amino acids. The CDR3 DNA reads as TGTGCCTGGGGGACAGGGGCAAGTACTAGCACAGATACGCAGTATTTT. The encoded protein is CAWGTGASTSTDTQYF.

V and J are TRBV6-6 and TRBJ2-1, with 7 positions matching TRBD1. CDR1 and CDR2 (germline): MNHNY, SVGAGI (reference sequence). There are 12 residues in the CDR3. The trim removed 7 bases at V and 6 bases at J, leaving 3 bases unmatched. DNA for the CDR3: TGTGCCAGCATTTCAGGGGGCAATGAGCAGTTCTTC. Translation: CASISGGNEQFF.

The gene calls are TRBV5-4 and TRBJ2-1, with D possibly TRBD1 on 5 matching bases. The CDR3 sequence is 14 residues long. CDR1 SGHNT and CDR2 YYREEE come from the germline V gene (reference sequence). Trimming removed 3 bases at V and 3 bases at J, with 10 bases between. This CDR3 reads CASSWGRVYNEQFF. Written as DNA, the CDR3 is TGTGCCAGCAGCTGGGGCAGGGTCTACAATGAGCAGTTCTTC.

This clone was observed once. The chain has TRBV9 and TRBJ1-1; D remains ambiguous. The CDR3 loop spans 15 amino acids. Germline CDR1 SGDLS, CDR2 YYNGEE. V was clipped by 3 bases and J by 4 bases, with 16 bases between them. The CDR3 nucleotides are TGTGCCAGCAGCGCTTCGGGCCATTCGGGCACTGAAGCTTTCTTT. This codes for CASSASGHSGTEAFF.

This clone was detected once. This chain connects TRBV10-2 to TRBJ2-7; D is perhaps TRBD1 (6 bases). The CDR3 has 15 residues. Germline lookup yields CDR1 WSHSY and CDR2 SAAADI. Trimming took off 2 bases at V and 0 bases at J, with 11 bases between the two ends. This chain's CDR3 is CASSENQGSSYEQYF. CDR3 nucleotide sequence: TGCGCCAGCAGTGAGAATCAGGGGAGCTCCTACGAGCAGTACTTC.

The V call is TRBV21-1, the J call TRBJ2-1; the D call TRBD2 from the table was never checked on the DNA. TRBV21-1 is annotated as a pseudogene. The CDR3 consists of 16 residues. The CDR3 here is CASSKPERRDYNEQFF. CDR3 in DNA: TGTGCCAGCAGCAAACCGGAGCGGCGGGATTACAATGAGCAGTTCTTC.